This TCR beta chain was recorded in a study of cytomegalovirus exposure and HLA in healthy donors (dated by TCRdb to the late 2010s). Regarding the research as a whole: An earlier analysis of roughly 630 of the donors reported more than 250 Gb of sequence data and roughly 100 million unique TCR beta sequences from roughly 200 million T cells. An early release covering 550 to 650 HLA-typed donors comprised around 300 gigabases of sequencing data and approximately 85 million unique TCR sequences. Of the approximately 400 genotyped donors, around 81% fell in the genetic ancestry cluster associated with self-reported Caucasian donors. The study aimed to test whether cataloging public T cell receptors could reveal signatures of past pathogen exposure. The T cell repertoires of 700 or so subjects were profiled by immunosequencing and related to cytomegalovirus serostatus. In addition to the first cohort of 650 to 800 subjects, a separate validation cohort of approximately 130 different subjects was used. High-throughput TCR immunosequencing, statistical association of individual TCRs with disease status, and machine learning were combined to predict cytomegalovirus infection status. To study patterns of TCR occurrence, a later analysis re-analyzed previously published TCR beta repertoires from 700 or so donors and added high-resolution HLA genotyping. Rather than using new phenotypic data, the later analysis identified candidate immune exposures from TCR beta sequences and from how often those sequences occurred across donors. To decide whether each TCR beta V gene segment behaved as functional or pseudogenic, an earlier analysis of fewer than 750 of the donors relied on high-throughput TCR beta sequencing. Donor age, sex, ethnicity and CMV serostatus were compiled together with the repertoire data. In a later genetic analysis, genome-wide SNP genotypes for about 65% of the roughly 700 donors were used, and that subset was treated as a discovery cohort. All discovery cohort repertoires had been generated on a single sequencing platform. HLA typing included class I and class II loci at four-digit resolution. Typing coverage differed by locus: A, B, C, DRB1 and DQB1 were typed in roughly 620-630 donors, DQA1 in about 500, DPA1 in nearly 610, and DPB1 in just under 490. Roughly five DR-DQ haplotypes were handled as single units for association and clustering because linkage in the cohort was strong. On average, 235,054 unique TCR beta nucleotide sequences were sequenced per donor among several hundred genotyped donors of the cohort, with roughly a sixth of those sequences being non-productive. Study-wide findings and limitations: This cohort had only TCR beta chains sequenced, and the lack of alpha or paired-chain data limited which features could be detected. In an earlier analysis of about 540 of the donors, most TCR beta V segments were observed in productive rearrangements about 90% or about 30% of the time, broadly matching IMGT annotations. According to a later analysis, parvovirus B19, influenza, CMV and Epstein-Barr virus appeared linked to several top co-occurrence clusters. Across donors, most TCR sequences were observed very rarely, whereas some public TCRs were present in many individuals. Because HLA typing was unavailable for some donors at each locus, only the typed subset was used in association tests. Because counts were too low, seventeen rarely observed V segments, including chromosome 9 orphons, were excluded from the earlier analysis of around 640 of the donors. The study gave a list of 150 to 200 TCR beta chains associated with cytomegalovirus. CMV serostatus was the only immune exposure information available for the cohort. The classifier was reported to diagnose cytomegalovirus status with high specificity and sensitivity in both the original and validation cohorts. A later genetic analysis reported fewer N-insertions in productive TCRs among donors in an Asian-associated ancestry cluster than the roughly 650-donor mean. Most CMV-associated TCR beta chains appeared to be HLA-restricted in a later analysis, and the HLA associations seemed to be driven largely by CMV exposure. V-gene and J-gene trimming of TCR beta chains was associated with a missense DCLRE1C variant in a later genetic analysis, and the association was replicated in an independent cohort. A cluster of highly shared sequence variants was judged likely to represent a technical artifact of the sequencing pipeline. According to a later analysis, TCR association rates differed among HLA loci, with DRB1 alleles showing the most associated TCRs and HLA-C alleles showing the fewest. Assigning TCR associations to individual alleles was difficult when HLA alleles, especially DR and DQ, strongly co-occurred. According to the authors, the approach could potentially be generalized to other disease states and immunological phenotypes. Correlated functional status among segregating V segments might reflect linkage disequilibrium, but an unknown experimental factor could not be ruled out. Roughly uniform sequencing depth across donors was assumed in presence/absence analyses, although this assumption may not hold. Some IMGT-functional V segments, including TRBV6-2 and TRBV6-3, could not be distinguished by the 87-base-pair reads and were therefore excluded. Compared with equally common non-associated chains, HLA-associated TCR beta chains in a later analysis were more clonally expanded and had lower generation probabilities. In a later analysis, around 17,000 TCR beta sequences were associated with specific HLA alleles at a false discovery rate of 0.05. A further reported finding was that TCR beta sequences accurately predicted the HLA-A and HLA-B alleles for most subjects in the first cohort. A few of the identified cytomegalovirus-associated TCR beta chains were confirmed in vitro to be specific for cytomegalovirus antigens.

The cohort consisted of approximately 670 healthy bone marrow donors. At the time of sampling, every cohort member was nominally healthy, though immune exposures that went unrecorded were likely present. The donor was CMV seronegative and belonged to the group of several hundred seronegative cohort members. A peripheral blood sample was collected from each donor, and TCR beta sequencing was performed on peripheral blood mononuclear cells. Genomic DNA extraction from the blood cell samples was performed with the Qiagen DNeasy Blood Extraction Kit. The library was generated by the immunoSEQ multiplex PCR assay. The multiplex PCR relied on a mix of 60 forward primers for TCR Vbeta segments and 13 reverse primers for TCR Jbeta segments. The CDR3 region of rearranged TCR beta genes was amplified from genomic DNA by a multiplex PCR assay. The Illumina HiSeq System was used to sequence the amplified TCR beta libraries as 87-base-pair reads. In the authors' own workflow: A later analysis counted approximately 84 million unique TCR beta chains across the 500 to 850 repertoires, and 10 million to 11 million of these chains were shared by at least two donors. Raw reads were error-corrected and collapsed into unique sequences with a nearest-neighbor algorithm that merged closely related sequences to remove PCR and sequencing errors. To assign V, D and J gene segments, CDR3 sequences were aligned to IMGT reference sequences. For a sequence to be retained, a match of at least six nucleotides to both a V gene segment and a J gene segment was required. A rearrangement counted as productive if the CDR3 had no stop codons and remained in frame with V and J, and every other rearrangement counted as non-productive. CDR3 was defined by IMGT convention, running from the second conserved V-encoded cysteine to the conserved J-encoded phenylalanine. In an earlier analysis of roughly 610 of the donors, sequences lacking an unambiguous match to a single V gene segment were excluded. An earlier analysis of 587 of the donors classified V segments as functional when productive rearrangements were above 56.7% and as segregating when the standard deviation between donors was above 5%. To diagnose cytomegalovirus status from the catalog of TCR beta chain sequences, a statistical classification framework was built. In a later analysis, TCR nucleotide sequences were compared against IMGT/GENE-DB human TR gene sequences so that V and J genes could be assigned. A later analysis assigned CDR3 sequences and most-parsimonious VDJ recombination scenarios with the TCRdist pipeline. In a later analysis, each TCR beta chain was defined by its CDR3 amino acid sequence together with its V-gene family, and reads lacking a unique V-gene family were excluded. As a way to deal with suspected cross-contamination and a sequencing artifact, a later analysis dropped over 550 nucleotide sequences that were highly shared and had low generation probability. In a later analysis, a clonal expansion index was calculated for each public chain from normalized within-repertoire ranks of inferred template counts. In a later analysis, generation probabilities were computed with a VDJ recombination model fitted to out-of-frame rearrangements, and the resulting probabilities were checked against IGoR. In a later analysis, TCR-TCR, TCR-HLA and TCR-CMV co-occurrence was scored with hypergeometric tests, and a repertoire-size bias correction was applied to TCR pairs. A later analysis estimated false discovery rates by permuting HLA or CMV assignments 20 times. In a later analysis, co-occurring TCRs were grouped using DBSCAN, and TCRdist sequence similarity was added for clustering within HLA-allele-positive subsets. Repertoires with fewer than 30,000 or more than 120,000 public chains were left out of co-occurrence clustering, as were five repertoires with anomalous nucleotide sharing. TCRdb limited this immuneACCESS table to in-frame rearrangements with V and J called. A share of clones is missing; checked studies link under half to unresolved V genes, and the rest is unexplained. Clonal size and the V and J genes are those of that table, whereas D and trimming came from the DNA. The sample table records roughly 250,000 clones; 80% of these occur just once. Jointly, the top ten make up roughly 0.31% of the sample.

About this clone: Its specific antigen is unknown. No much larger clone is present one base from it, and per-base qualities are unavailable.

For CDR1 and CDR2, the germline V gene (reference sequence) lists LNHDA and SQIVND. V and J are truncated by 7 bases and 3 bases respectively, leaving an intervening sequence of 12 bases. The CDR3 runs 13 amino acids, cysteine and phenylalanine included. Here the CDR3 DNA is all that survives: 39 bases in frame from base 1. The source material was PBMCs. The chain links TRBV19 with TRBJ1-1; no confident D gene assignment can be made. This sequence originates from a girl under 10 years old in good health and CMV-seronegative. The nucleotide sequence reads TGTGCCAGTAACTACGGCCAGCACACTGAAGCTTTCTTT. The encoded protein is CASNYGQHTEAFF.